This T cell receptor (beta chain) was retrieved from a study of blood T cell repertoires in COVID-19. The sample holds a few counts of this clone. One end of the junction fails to match germline, which may point to a read error. Libraries were prepared by immunoSEQ multiplex PCR; TCRdb keeps only in-frame clonotypes and omits some of them. Of approximately 120,000 clones listed, roughly 72% were seen once; the top ten hold around 6.2%. The CDR3 is made up of 14 amino acids. Germline values: CDR1 LGHNA, CDR2 YNFKEQ. Sequences were obtained from peripheral blood. The clonotype comes from an elderly man with COVID-19, enrolled during active disease. The chain has TRBV4-2 and TRBJ1-1, with TRBD1 matching over 9 bases. CDR3 residues: CASGQGQGNTEAFF. CDR3 sequence (DNA): TGTGCCAGCGGCCAGGGACAGGGGAACACTGAAGCTTTCTTT.